What follows describes a single T cell receptor (beta chain). This sample includes further DNA sequences coding for the same CDR3. Germline V gene data show CDR1 as SGHTA and CDR2 as FQGNSA. CDR3 length: 15 amino acids. Trimming cost V 1 base and J 1 base, with 8 bases left between them. This record belongs to a study of blood T cell repertoires in COVID-19. Study information: Material from acute and convalescent COVID-19 was sourced from the United States, Italy and Spain. In each case, the material was cDNA or gDNA derived from T cells, B-cell-depleted T cells, or PBMCs.

In the original analysis: For nucleated cells, counts were estimated from reference gene primer amplification. Profiling relied on immunoSEQ multiplex PCR, and the TCRdb table lists in-frame clones only, not all of them. The V and J calls and clone size are taken from that table; D and trimming were inferred from the DNA. This sample has roughly 53,000 clones, with around nine tenths found just once. The chain carries TRBV7-2 and TRBJ2-1, with a tentative D call TRBD2 (6 bases). This clonotype originated in a woman between 35 and 50 years old with active COVID-19. Sequencing was performed on peripheral blood. The CDR3 sequence is CASSLDRGSYNEQFF. CDR3 in DNA: TGTGCCAGCAGCTTAGATCGGGGGTCCTACAATGAGCAGTTCTTC.